In its sample, the clone carrying this T cell receptor (beta chain) was seen a few times. The sample originates from a study of Graves' ophthalmopathy and Graves' hyperthyroidism. The sequenced template was RNA, covering the TCR beta CDR3 region. Second-round multiplex PCR came after a first-round RT-PCR that employed HTBI primers. From the multiplex PCR reads, TCRdb called clonotypes with MiXCR, one entry per CDR3 protein. The sample yields fewer than 350,000 distinct CDR3 sequences, roughly 17% seen once. The clonotype originates from an adult man with Graves' ophthalmopathy. What was sequenced was peripheral blood.

CDR3 region: CSARGLAGVAGEQYF. The CDR3 coding sequence is TGCAGTGCTAGAGGGCTAGCGGGAGTTGCGGGAGAGCAGTACTTC. This chain links TRBV20-1 with TRBJ2-7; 10 positions agree with TRBD2. Germline-derived CDR1 and CDR2 are DFQATT and SNEGSKA (reference sequence). The CDR3 consists of 15 residues. The V and J ends lost 1 base and 7 bases, in that order; junction bases with no gene match: 10.